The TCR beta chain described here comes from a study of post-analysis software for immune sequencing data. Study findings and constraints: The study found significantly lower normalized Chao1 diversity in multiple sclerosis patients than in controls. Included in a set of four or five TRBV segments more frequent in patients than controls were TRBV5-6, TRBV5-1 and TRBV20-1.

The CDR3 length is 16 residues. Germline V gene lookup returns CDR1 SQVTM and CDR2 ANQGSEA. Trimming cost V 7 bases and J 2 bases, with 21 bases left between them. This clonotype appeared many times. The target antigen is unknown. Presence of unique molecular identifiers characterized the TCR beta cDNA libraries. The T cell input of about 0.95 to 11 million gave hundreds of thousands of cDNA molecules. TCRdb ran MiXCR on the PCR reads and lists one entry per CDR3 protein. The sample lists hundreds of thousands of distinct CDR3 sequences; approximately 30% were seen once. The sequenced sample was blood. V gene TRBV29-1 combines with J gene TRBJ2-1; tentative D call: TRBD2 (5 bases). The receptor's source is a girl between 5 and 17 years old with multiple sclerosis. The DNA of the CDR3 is TGCAGCGGGGTTCGGGGTGTAGGAGTAACCTACAATGAGCAGTTCTTC. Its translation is CSGVRGVGVTYNEQFF.